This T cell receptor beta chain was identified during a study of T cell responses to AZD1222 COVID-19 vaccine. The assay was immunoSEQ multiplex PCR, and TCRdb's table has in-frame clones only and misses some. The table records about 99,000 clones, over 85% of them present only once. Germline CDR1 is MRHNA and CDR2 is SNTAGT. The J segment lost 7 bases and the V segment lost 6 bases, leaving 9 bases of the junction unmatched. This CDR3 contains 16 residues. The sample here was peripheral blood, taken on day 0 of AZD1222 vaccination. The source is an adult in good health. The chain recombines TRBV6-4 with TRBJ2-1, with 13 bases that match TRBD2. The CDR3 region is CASRGLAGRRYNEQFF. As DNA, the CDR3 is TGTGCCAGCAGGGGACTAGCGGGGAGGAGGTATAATGAGCAGTTCTTC.